One and the same sample provided the 13 T cell receptor beta chains below, sequenced in a study of blood T cell repertoires in COVID-19 (dated by TCRdb to 2018 to 2020). Library prep was done by the immunoSEQ multiplex PCR assay. TCRdb re-hosts the immuneACCESS table, in-frame sequences only. Its copies lack some clones; in the studies checked, an unresolved V gene accounts for under half of them, and the cause for the rest is not known. This sample comprises 40,000 to 50,000 clones, roughly 88% of them detected only once. Clones ranked in the top ten supply around 14% of the sample. Sequenced input: peripheral blood. These receptors came from a human donor in a cohort sampled during active COVID-19.

V and J are TRBV24-1 and TRBJ2-2; D might be TRBD1 (6 bases). The V gene's germline CDR1 is KGHDR and CDR2 SFDVKD. The V end lost 5 bases, the J end lost 0 bases, and 12 bases lay between the germline ends. CDR3 length equals 16 residues. CDR3 sequence: CATSVLGTTNTGELFF. CDR3 coding DNA: TGTGCCACCAGTGTACTCGGGACAACGAACACCGGGGAGCTGTTTTTT.

V usage is TRBV13 and J usage is TRBJ1-6; D might be TRBD1 (5 bases). Per germline, CDR1 PRHDT and CDR2 FYEKMQ (reference sequence). The CDR3 covers 15 residues. Deletions cut 0 bases from V and 9 bases from J, with 12 bases between. For the CDR3, the DNA is TGTGCCAGCAGCTTAGGCCGGGGGTGGAGTTCACCCCTCCACTTT. Translation gives CASSLGRGWSSPLHF.

V gene TRBV6-5 combines with J gene TRBJ2-7, with 11 bases identical to TRBD2. Trimming removed 6 bases from V and 3 bases from J; junction bases left unmatched: 4. CDR3 length: 14 residues. The germline CDR1 and CDR2 sequences are MNHEY and SVGAGI. The CDR3 nucleotides read TGTGCCAGCAGAAGACTAGCGGGGTTCTACGAGCAGTACTTC. Translated, it gives CASRRLAGFYEQYF.

The genes are TRBV6-6 and TRBJ1-2; 9 positions agree with TRBD1. The germline V gene encodes CDR1 MNHNY and CDR2 SVGAGI (reference sequence). CDR3 length: 17 residues. The J segment lost 4 bases and the V segment lost 5 bases, leaving 14 bases of the junction unmatched. The CDR3 reads CASSPPGDRAAGYGYTF. CDR3 in DNA: TGTGCCAGCAGTCCCCCCGGGGACAGGGCCGCGGGCTATGGCTACACCTTC.

The chain recombines TRBV6-6 with TRBJ1-2; D possibly corresponds to TRBD1 (5 bases). The germline V gene encodes CDR1 MNHNY and CDR2 SVGAGI (reference sequence). The CDR3 is 14 residues long. V shed 0 bases and J shed 7 bases, with 12 bases lying between them. CDR3: CASSYSTGESGYTF. Written as DNA, the CDR3 is TGTGCCAGCAGTTACTCGACGGGGGAAAGTGGCTACACCTTC.

The chain has TRBV11-2 and TRBJ2-1; possibly TRBD1 for D (6 bases). The CDR3 contains 14 residues. CDR1 and CDR2 (germline): SGHAT, FQNNGV. Deletions cut 5 bases from V and 10 bases from J, with 18 bases between. The CDR3 DNA reads TGTGCCAGCAGCCTAAGGTACAGGGATGGGGAGCAGTTCTTC. Protein product: CASSLRYRDGEQFF.

The chain recombines TRBV5-6 with TRBJ2-7; the match to TRBD2 covers 9 bases. Germline assignment: CDR1 SGHDT and CDR2 YYEEEE. The J segment lost 4 bases and the V segment lost 2 bases, leaving 13 bases of the junction unmatched. The CDR3 runs to 17 residues. The CDR3 is CASSLSRLAGPIYEQYF. Written as DNA, the CDR3 is TGTGCCAGCAGCTTAAGTCGCCTAGCGGGGCCCATATACGAGCAGTACTTC.

The rearrangement links TRBV2 to TRBJ2-7; 7 bases agree with TRBD2. With 8 bases clipped from V and 3 bases from J, the junction kept 7 bases outside the gene matches. Germline CDR1 and CDR2: SNHLY and FYNNEI. This CDR3 contains 13 residues. The CDR3 loop reads CASRGLDIYEQYF. In nucleotides, the CDR3 is TGTGCCAGCCGTGGACTAGATATCTACGAGCAGTACTTC.

This clone was seen only once. The chain couples TRBV3-1 (or the pseudogene TRBV3-2) to TRBJ1-6; D uncertain. Trimming shortened V by 3 bases and J by 4 bases, and 10 bases separated the two germline ends. CDR1 is LGHDT and CDR2 is YNNKEL in the germline V gene (reference sequence). The CDR3 loop spans 15 amino acids. CDR3 region: CASSQRGFYNSPLHF. As DNA, the CDR3 is TGTGCCAGCAGCCAGCGGGGTTTTTATAATTCACCCCTCCACTTT.

This chain uses TRBV18 with TRBJ1-2, with TRBD1 matching 7 bases. Germline V gene lookup returns CDR1 KGHSH and CDR2 LQKENI. The CDR3 length is 12 residues. The V gene end was trimmed by 5 bases and the J gene end by 6 bases; junction bases not matched to a gene: 3. CDR3 protein: CASSAGTDGYTF. The CDR3 DNA follows: TGTGCCAGCTCAGCCGGGACAGATGGCTACACCTTC.

DNA of the CDR3: TGCGCCAGCAGCGGACAGGGTGGACCCTACGAGCAGTACTTC. As protein: CASSGQGGPYEQYF. The chain uses TRBV5-1 and TRBJ2-7, with 8 positions matching TRBD1. The J segment lost 2 bases and the V segment lost 4 bases, leaving 5 bases of the junction unmatched. Per germline, CDR1 SGHRS and CDR2 YFSETQ. This CDR3 has 14 amino acids.

The chain uses TRBV5-4 and TRBJ1-2; D might be TRBD1 (6 bases). Germline assignment: CDR1 SGHNT and CDR2 YYREEE (reference sequence). Trimming cost V 2 bases and J 3 bases, with 8 bases left between them. The CDR3 covers 13 residues. The CDR3 region is CASSFWTDYGYTF. The CDR3 region has the DNA TGTGCCAGCAGCTTCTGGACAGACTATGGCTACACCTTC. Drawing the rest from reference TRBV5-4 and TRBJ1-2, the complete variable domain is ETGVTQSPTHLIKTRGQQVTLRCSSQSGHNTVSWYQQALGQGPQFIFQYYREEENGRGNFPPRFSGLQFPNYSSELNVNALELDDSALYLCASSFWTDYGYTFGSGTRLTVV.

This clone appeared once. The rearrangement joins TRBV3-1 (or the pseudogene TRBV3-2) to TRBJ2-3, with TRBD2 identical over 11 bases. The CDR3 extends over 17 amino acids. Per the germline V gene, CDR1 is LGHDT and CDR2 is YNNKEL (reference sequence). With 4 bases clipped from V and 0 bases from J, the junction kept 6 bases outside the gene matches. The CDR3 DNA reads TGTGCCAGCAGCCTCCTAGCGGGGGGTACCAGCACAGATACGCAGTATTTT. It codes for CASSLLAGGTSTDTQYF.